Sequencing of this T cell receptor beta chain was carried out in a study of identical twins. As to this clonotype: Its specificity is not known. A junction end diverges from the germline sequence, so it may reflect a read error.

The CDR3 is 16 residues long. The germline V gene encodes CDR1 SEHNR and CDR2 FQNEAQ (reference sequence). Unique molecular identifiers were present on the cDNA, which also gained a universal primer site by template switching. One entry per CDR3 protein results from TCRdb running MiXCR on the 5' RACE reads. The sample comprises 1.5 million or so distinct CDR3 sequences, about 31% of which are singletons, and less than 0.35% rests with the top ten. The study's findings and limits: Whereas memory repertoires showed no such difference, abundant cord blood beta clonotypes carried fewer insertions. Recombination models fit unrelated individuals' TCR alpha sharing but underestimated twins'. It was cross-sectional statistical analysis, not following the same donors, that the conclusions relied on.

The specimen was cord blood. The chain employs TRBV7-9 and TRBJ2-7, with TRBD1 identical over 8 bases. The TCR comes from a newborn girl in good health. The CDR3 nucleotides are TGTGCCAGCAGCTTAGTCCCTACAGGGGGAGTCTACGGGCAGTACTTC. Protein sequence: CASSLVPTGGVYGQYF.